The 32 T cell receptor beta chains reported below all come from one sample, sequenced in a study of blood T cell repertoires in COVID-19. Libraries were prepared by immunoSEQ multiplex PCR; TCRdb keeps only in-frame clonotypes and omits some of them. The table includes some 270,000 clones, approximately 83% detected once. The sample was peripheral blood. These receptors were collected from a person aged 65 to 79 with COVID-19, enrolled during active disease.

The chain links TRBV4-3 to TRBJ2-3; no firm D call. CDR1 is LGHNA and CDR2 is YSLEER in the germline V gene. The CDR3 contains 16 residues. Trimming left V 0 bases short and J 3 bases short, with 13 bases between. In DNA form, the CDR3 reads TGCGCCAGCAGCCAAGATCTCTCCAGTGGTACAGATACGCAGTATTTT. This sequence encodes CASSQDLSSGTDTQYF.

This sequence joins TRBV7-2 and TRBJ1-2; TRBD1 aligns across 11 bases. Trimming took 1 base from V and 6 from J; bases not matched to a gene: 10. From germline, CDR1 is SGHTA and CDR2 FQGNSA. The CDR3 totals 17 residues. The CDR3 loop reads CASSLVGQGAMRDGYTF. The CDR3, as DNA: TGTGCCAGCAGCTTAGTCGGACAGGGGGCAATGAGGGATGGCTACACCTTC.

The chain couples TRBV6-6 to TRBJ1-5; the D gene is possibly TRBD1 (6 bases). The CDR3 totals 13 residues. V lost 9 bases, J lost 6 bases, and 15 bases lay in between. Germline V gene sequence: CDR1 MNHNY, CDR2 SVGAGI (reference sequence). CDR3 nucleotides: TGTGCCAGTCGCACAGGGCTCGGTCAGCCCCAGCATTTT. Translation gives CASRTGLGQPQHF.

The chain links TRBV28 to TRBJ2-7; 7 bases agree with TRBD2. The CDR3 has 16 residues. The ends lost 6 bases at V and 1 base at J; junction bases unmatched: 12. Germline V gives CDR1 MDHEN, CDR2 SYDVKM. CDR3 coding DNA: TGTGCCAGCAGGGGAGGGGCTCTTTACGAATCCTACGAGCAGTACTTC. Translated: CASRGGALYESYEQYF.

A word on this clone: Other DNA sequences of this sample code for an identical CDR3. This CDR3 reads CASSFSMNTEAFF. The CDR3 nucleotides read TGTGCCAGCAGTTTTAGCATGAACACTGAAGCTTTCTTT. The V gene is TRBV12-3 or TRBV12-4, the J gene TRBJ1-1; D unresolved. The CDR3 covers 13 residues. V lost 3 bases, J lost 0 bases, and 5 bases lay in between.

This chain connects TRBV7-3 to TRBJ2-7, with D possibly being TRBD2 (5 bases). Trimming pared 5 bases from V and 3 bases from J, leaving 14 bases between. The CDR3 is 14 residues long. The germline V gene has CDR1 SGHTA and CDR2 FQGTGA. CDR3 sequence (DNA): TGTGCCAGCAGCCCCAATCGACTAAACTACGAGCAGTACTTC. Translation gives CASSPNRLNYEQYF.

The rearrangement uses TRBV5-5 and TRBJ2-5; TRBD2 matches at 9 bases. This CDR3 contains 16 residues. The germline gives CDR1 SGHKS, CDR2 YYEKEE (reference sequence). V lost 0 bases, J lost 4 bases, and 7 bases stayed unmatched. The CDR3 region has the DNA TGTGCCAGCAGCTTGGGAGCGGGGGGTATAGGAGAGACCCAGTACTTC. Protein sequence: CASSLGAGGIGETQYF.

The chain links TRBV7-2 to TRBJ1-6, with a possible D match to TRBD1 (5 bases). This CDR3 comprises 15 residues. CDR1 SGHTA and CDR2 FQGNSA come from the germline V gene. The ends were cut back, 1 base at V and 10 bases at J, with 14 bases in the middle. The CDR3 region has the DNA TGTGCCAGCAGCTTAGGGACACTCTCGCGCTCACCCCTCCACTTT. Translation: CASSLGTLSRSPLHF.

The chain's CDR3 is CAWRDRASEQYF. CDR3 DNA: TGTGCCTGGAGGGACAGGGCCAGCGAGCAGTACTTC. J is TRBJ2-7 and V is TRBV30; TRBD1 aligns across 8 bases. With V trimmed by 3 bases and J by 6 bases, 4 bases remained unmatched. The CDR3 is made up of 12 amino acids. Germline lookup yields CDR1 GTSNPN and CDR2 SVGIG (reference sequence).

J is TRBJ1-2 and V is TRBV28; D gene ambiguous. The germline V gene encodes CDR1 MDHEN and CDR2 SYDVKM. The CDR3 runs 12 residues. Trimming shortened V by 3 bases and J by 6 bases, and 8 bases separated the two germline ends. CDR3 nucleotide sequence: TGTGCCAGCAGTTTTGGGCCAAATGGCTACACCTTC. Translated: CASSFGPNGYTF.

This clone showed up just once. V and J are TRBV2 and TRBJ1-6, with 9 bases that match TRBD1. Germline V gene sequence: CDR1 SNHLY, CDR2 FYNNEI. CDR3 length: 15 residues. V was clipped by 6 bases and J by 5 bases; unmatched bases: 5. The CDR3 here is CASRDRGGNNSPLHF. CDR3 coding DNA: TGTGCCAGCAGGGACAGGGGAGGAAATAATTCACCCCTCCACTTT.

This clone came up a few times. V and J are TRBV7-9 and TRBJ1-4, with 9 bases that match TRBD1. The germline CDR1 and CDR2 sequences are SEHNR and FQNEAQ (reference sequence). The CDR3 contains 14 residues. V shed 5 bases, J shed 8 bases, and the junction held 6 bases outside the gene matches. This CDR3 reads CASSPGTGWEKLFF. The CDR3 nucleotides read TGTGCCAGCAGCCCTGGGACAGGGTGGGAAAAACTGTTTTTT. The full variable domain, with the rest looked up from reference TRBV7-9 and TRBJ1-4, is DTGVSQNPRHKITKRGQNVTFRCDPISEHNRLYWYRQTLGQGPEFLTYFQNEAQLEKSRLLSDRFSAERPKGSFSTLEIQRTEQGDSAMYLCASSPGTGWEKLFFGSGTQLSVL.

The chain carries TRBV27 and TRBJ1-4, with TRBD1 matching over 10 bases. The CDR3 is 16 amino acids. Germline V lookup: CDR1 MNHEY, CDR2 SMNVEV (reference sequence). Trimming removed 8 bases from V and 8 bases from J; junction bases left unmatched: 14. The CDR3 DNA reads TGTGCCAGCTCCTCCGGTGGGACAGGGGCCTACGAAAAACTGTTTTTT. Residues: CASSSGGTGAYEKLFF.

The gene calls are TRBV30 and TRBJ1-1; D remains unclear. CDR1 and CDR2 from the germline V gene are GTSNPN and SVGIG (reference sequence). Trimming removed 4 bases at V and 10 bases at J, with 28 bases between. The CDR3 runs 16 residues. The CDR3 DNA is TGTGCCTGGACCTCTAGAGGTGCCGTAGGCGTAGTGTCAGCTTTCTTT. This encodes CAWTSRGAVGVVSAFF. The full variable domain, with the rest looked up from reference TRBV30 and TRBJ1-1, is SQTIHQWPATLVQPVGSPLSLECTVEGTSNPNLYWYRQAAGRGLQLLFYSVGIGQISSEVPQNLSASRPQDRQFILSSKKLLLSDSGFYLCAWTSRGAVGVVSAFFGQGTRLTVV.

V gene TRBV6-5 combines with J gene TRBJ1-1; D not resolved. Germline V gene lookup returns CDR1 MNHEY and CDR2 SVGAGI. This CDR3 region has 13 residues. V lost 7 bases and J lost 6, with 15 bases in between. The DNA of the CDR3 is TGTGCCAGCAAGGTTCGGGGTGTCGCTGAAGCTTTCTTT. It is translated as CASKVRGVAEAFF.

As for this clone: A junction end diverges from the germline sequence, so it may reflect a read error. The chain is built from TRBV19 and TRBJ2-7, with a possible D match to TRBD1 (6 bases). CDR1 and CDR2 (germline): LNHDA, SQIVND (reference sequence). The CDR3 has 13 residues. CDR3 residues: CASSPEQGPRVSF. The CDR3 nucleotides are TGTGCCAGTAGCCCAGAACAGGGCCCCCGAGTCAGTTTC.

V usage is TRBV6-6 and J usage is TRBJ1-3, with TRBD1 matching over 7 bases. Trimming at V came to 6 bases and at J to 1 base, leaving 3 bases not matched to a gene. This CDR3 has 14 residues. Germline CDR1 and CDR2: MNHNY and SVGAGI (reference sequence). Here the CDR3 DNA reads TGTGCCAGCAGCCGACAGGGTTCTGGAAACACCATATATTTT. Translated, it gives CASSRQGSGNTIYF.

The chain uses TRBV27 and TRBJ1-1; 8 positions match TRBD1. Per germline, CDR1 MNHEY and CDR2 SMNVEV (reference sequence). V was pared by 5 bases and J by 0 bases, with 11 bases of the junction left unmatched. CDR3 length: 17 amino acids. CDR3 amino acids: CASSPPGGANLNTEAFF. CDR3 nucleotide sequence: TGTGCCAGCAGTCCCCCAGGGGGCGCGAACTTGAACACTGAAGCTTTCTTT.

This clone was seen just once. CDR3 nucleotide sequence: TGTGCCAGCAGCCAAGGATCGTGGGGACTCGGCACAGATACGCAGTATTTT. This sequence encodes CASSQGSWGLGTDTQYF. This chain connects TRBV3-1 (or the pseudogene TRBV3-2) to TRBJ2-3, with D possibly matching TRBD2 (6 bases). V gave up 1 base and J gave up 1 base, with 15 bases separating them. The CDR3 is 17 residues long. CDR1 is LGHDT and CDR2 is YNNKEL in the germline V gene (reference sequence).

The CDR3, as DNA: TGTGCCATCAGTACTGAACGAAGGGGGAATTCACCCCTCCACTTT. This sequence encodes CAISTERRGNSPLHF. This chain links TRBV10-3 with TRBJ1-6; possibly TRBD1 for D (6 bases). CDR3 size: 15 residues. Germline V CDR1 and CDR2: ENHRY, SYGVKD. Trimming shortened V by 5 bases and J by 7 bases, and 15 bases separated the two germline ends.

This rearrangement joins TRBV29-1 to TRBJ2-1; maybe TRBD1 (6 bases). The CDR3 contains 13 residues. Germline CDR1 reads SQVTM; CDR2 reads ANQGSEA. The V gene lost 6 bases and the J gene lost 6 bases, with 15 bases spanning the gap. The chain's CDR3 is CSVGGSLTNEQFF. The CDR3 coding sequence is TGCAGCGTAGGGGGTTCCCTGACCAATGAGCAGTTCTTC.

The chain joins TRBV3-1 (or the pseudogene TRBV3-2) to TRBJ2-7; D possibly corresponds to TRBD2 (6 bases). The CDR3 has 20 amino acids. The V end was cut by 1 base, the J end by 4 bases, with 29 bases between. CDR1 is LGHDT and CDR2 is YNNKEL in the germline V gene (reference sequence). CDR3: CASSQVFSALAEGKRYEQYF. The CDR3 DNA reads as TGTGCCAGCAGCCAAGTCTTTTCGGCGTTAGCGGAGGGGAAACGGTACGAGCAGTACTTC.

Regarding this clone: Within the sample, other DNA sequences also encode this same CDR3. The chain employs TRBV3-1 (or the pseudogene TRBV3-2) and TRBJ2-3; a weak D match, TRBD2 (5 bases). The CDR3 is 15 amino acids. V was shortened by 1 base and J by 0 bases, with 8 bases between the two germline ends. Per germline, CDR1 LGHDT and CDR2 YNNKEL (reference sequence). This chain's CDR3 is CASSQAAGSTDTQYF. CDR3 nucleotides: TGTGCCAGCAGCCAAGCTGCGGGTAGCACAGATACGCAGTATTTT.

V gene TRBV5-4 combines with J gene TRBJ2-1; 9 bases map to TRBD2. The junction had 11 bases not matched to a gene; V was cut back by 2 bases and J by 8 bases. CDR1 and CDR2 from the germline V gene are SGHNT and YYREEE (reference sequence). The CDR3 runs 16 residues. CDR3 bases: TGTGCCAGCAGCTTAGGGCGCGGGGGGGGCGGTTATGAGCAGTTCTTC. Translated, it gives CASSLGRGGGGYEQFF.

The gene calls are TRBV7-2 and TRBJ2-5, with 7 bases fitting TRBD2. J lost 2 bases, V lost 5 bases, and 5 bases had no gene match. Per germline, CDR1 SGHTA and CDR2 FQGNSA. The CDR3 length is 14 residues. The CDR3 nucleotides read TGTGCCAGCAGCAGGTCGGGACTACAAGAGACCCAGTACTTC. Its translation: CASSRSGLQETQYF.

This chain joins TRBV7-8 and TRBJ1-2, with a possible D match to TRBD1 (6 bases). V lost 5 bases, J lost 5 bases, and 15 bases lay in between. Germline V gene sequence: CDR1 SGHVS, CDR2 FQNEAQ. CDR3 size: 14 residues. The chain's CDR3 is CASSPRTDPYGYTF. DNA of the CDR3: TGTGCCAGCAGCCCAAGGACAGATCCTTATGGCTACACCTTC.

The V gene is TRBV13, the J gene TRBJ2-3; D is possibly TRBD1 (7 bases). Trimming left V 1 base short and J 4 bases short, with 18 bases between. The CDR3 totals 17 residues. CDR1 and CDR2 (germline): PRHDT, FYEKMQ (reference sequence). CDR3 bases: TGTGCCAGCAGCTTAGTTAACTTCCAGGGGGGCGCAGATACGCAGTATTTT. Amino acid sequence: CASSLVNFQGGADTQYF. The full variable domain, with the rest looked up from reference TRBV13 and TRBJ2-3, is AAGVIQSPRHLIKEKRETATLKCYPIPRHDTVYWYQQGPGQDPQFLISFYEKMQSDKGSIPDRFSAQQFSDYHSELNMSSLELGDSALYFCASSLVNFQGGADTQYFGPGTRLTVL.

J is TRBJ2-3 and V is TRBV4-2, with TRBD2 identical over 12 bases. The CDR3 sequence is 17 residues long. V trimming: 3 bases; J trimming: 2 bases; junction bases outside the gene matches: 6. Germline-derived CDR1 and CDR2 are LGHNA and YNFKEQ. The CDR3 loop reads CASSQATSGSPTDTQYF. The CDR3 DNA is TGTGCCAGCAGCCAGGCGACTAGCGGGAGTCCCACAGATACGCAGTATTTT.

The rearrangement links TRBV12-5 to TRBJ1-1; the D is unclear. In germline, CDR1 is LGHNT, CDR2 FRNRAP. V was trimmed by 7 bases and J by 1 base, leaving 7 bases between them. This CDR3 contains 12 residues. Here the CDR3 reads CASDPSNTEAFF. The DNA for the CDR3 is TGTGCTAGTGATCCCTCGAACACTGAAGCTTTCTTT.

J is TRBJ2-7 and V is TRBV7-2; a possible D gene is TRBD2 (6 bases). The CDR3 runs 15 residues. V dropped 1 base and J dropped 4 bases, with 14 bases sitting between them. Per germline, CDR1 SGHTA and CDR2 FQGNSA. CDR3 loop: CASSLGAGPLYEQYF. The CDR3 coding sequence is TGTGCCAGCAGCTTAGGGGCGGGGCCTCTTTACGAGCAGTACTTC.

The chain joins TRBV7-3 to TRBJ2-5; 10 bases match TRBD1. Germline values: CDR1 SGHTA, CDR2 FQGTGA. The CDR3 has 14 amino acids. Trimming at V came to 8 bases and at J to 1 base, leaving 4 bases not matched to a gene. The DNA for the CDR3 is TGTGCCAGCTCCCGGACAGGGGGCCAAGAGACCCAGTACTTC. Amino acids: CASSRTGGQETQYF.

CDR3 bases: TGTGCCAGCAGTACCGGGACAGGGGGGTTTGGCAATCAGCCCCAGCATTTT. Its translation is CASSTGTGGFGNQPQHF. V is TRBV7-9 and J is TRBJ1-5; 11 nucleotides agree with TRBD1. V lost 6 bases and J lost 2; bases outside the gene matches: 9. The CDR3 length is 17 residues. Per germline, CDR1 SEHNR and CDR2 FQNEAQ (reference sequence).